The rows below give T cell receptor beta chains drawn from one sample of a study of T cell responses to AZD1222 COVID-19 vaccine. The repertoire was sequenced with immunoSEQ multiplex PCR; TCRdb's copy has only in-frame clones and lacks some. The sample consists of some 200,000 clones, approximately 94% of them appearing once. This specimen consisted of peripheral blood, obtained 28 days after the second AZD1222 dose. Receptors originate from an adult who received the AZD1222 COVID-19 vaccine. Both conserved end residues are part of each CDR3. D genes are given only for firm matches. Only part of the rows carry a size: once, few, many, or a class if the clone is expanded.

TRBV6-1	-	-	TRBJ2-7	CASSEAGTVTYEQYF	TGTGCCAGCAGCGAAGCGGGGACAGTAACCTACGAGCAGTACTTC
TRBV6-1	-	-	TRBJ2-1	CASSTEYNEQFF	TGTGCCAGCAGTACAGAGTACAATGAGCAGTTCTTC
TRBV18	-	TRBD1	TRBJ1-2	CASSLGTGIEYGYTF	TGTGCCAGCTCACTCGGGACAGGGATAGAATATGGCTACACCTTC
TRBV5-6	-	TRBD1	TRBJ1-2	CASSPTGARGYTF	TGTGCCAGCAGCCCTACAGGGGCCCGTGGCTACACCTTC
TRBV5-4	-	TRBD1	TRBJ1-4	CASSRRQGGLNEKLFF	TGTGCCAGCAGCCGGCGACAGGGGGGCCTTAATGAAAAACTGTTTTTT
TRBV9	-	TRBD1	TRBJ1-2	CASSVQGQGTYGYTF	TGTGCCAGCAGCGTTCAGGGACAGGGGACGTATGGCTACACCTTC
TRBV19	-	-	TRBJ1-2	CASSQTVNYGYTF	TGTGCCAGTAGTCAGACAGTAAACTATGGCTACACCTTC
TRBV6-5	once	-	TRBJ2-7	CAIQETAIHEQYF	TGTGCCATCCAGGAGACAGCTATACACGAGCAGTACTTC
TRBV4-1	-	-	TRBJ1-5	CASKLVLDVDQPQHF	TGCGCCAGCAAGCTAGTCTTGGACGTCGATCAGCCCCAGCATTTT
TRBV6-1	-	-	TRBJ1-3	CASSEVTQRNTIYF	TGTGCCAGCAGTGAAGTAACACAAAGAAACACCATATATTTT
TRBV5-6	-	TRBD2	TRBJ2-6	CASSQGLAGFSGANVLTF	TGTGCCAGCAGCCAGGGACTAGCGGGGTTCTCTGGGGCCAACGTCCTGACTTTC
TRBV3-1/TRBV3-2	-	TRBD1	TRBJ2-2	CASSNGPGQGFTGELFF	TGTGCCAGCAGCAACGGACCGGGACAGGGATTCACCGGGGAGCTGTTTTTT
TRBV15	-	-	TRBJ1-6	CATSRDRTVGYNSPLHF	TGTGCCACCAGCAGGGATCGAACAGTGGGCTATAATTCACCCCTCCACTTT
TRBV19	-	-	TRBJ1-3	CASSTLSGNTIYF	TGTGCCAGTAGTACCCTCTCTGGAAACACCATATATTTT
TRBV5-1	-	-	TRBJ2-2	CASSPGRGRTGELFF	TGCGCCAGCAGCCCCGGTAGGGGTAGAACCGGGGAGCTGTTTTTT
TRBV28	-	-	TRBJ2-3	CASQQGGTDTQYF	TGTGCCAGCCAGCAAGGGGGCACAGATACGCAGTATTTT
TRBV5-5	-	-	TRBJ1-5	CASSPGGQPQHF	TGTGCCAGCAGTCCAGGAGGTCAGCCCCAGCATTTT
TRBV6-2/TRBV6-3	-	-	TRBJ1-3	CASTPRTVLSGNTIYF	TGTGCCAGCACCCCGAGGACAGTGCTATCTGGAAACACCATATATTTT
TRBV2	-	-	TRBJ1-4	CASRITGGGEKLFF	TGTGCCAGCAGAATCACTGGGGGTGGTGAAAAACTGTTTTTT
TRBV6-5	-	-	TRBJ1-5	CASSRYREGNQPQHF	TGTGCCAGCAGTCGGTACAGAGAAGGGAATCAGCCCCAGCATTTT
TRBV30	-	-	TRBJ2-2	CAWNRDQGTGELFF	TGTGCCTGGAACCGCGATCAGGGGACCGGGGAGCTGTTTTTT
TRBV3-1/TRBV3-2	-	-	TRBJ2-1	CASSQAGVEQFF	TGTGCCAGCAGCCAAGCCGGAGTTGAGCAGTTCTTC
TRBV19	-	-	TRBJ1-4	CATSPPEQANEKLFF	TGTGCCACCTCTCCCCCGGAACAGGCGAATGAAAAACTGTTTTTT
TRBV5-1	-	-	TRBJ2-2	CASSSGGTNTGELFF	TGCGCCAGCAGCTCCGGCGGAACGAACACCGGGGAGCTGTTTTTT
TRBV6-2/TRBV6-3	-	-	TRBJ1-1	CASSYGGGGPEAFF	TGTGCCAGCAGTTACGGTGGCGGGGGGCCTGAAGCTTTCTTT
TRBV28	-	-	TRBJ1-5	CASRSQERQPQHF	TGTGCCAGCAGGTCACAGGAGCGGCAGCCCCAGCATTTT
TRBV3-1/TRBV3-2	-	-	TRBJ1-2	CASSSTATYGYTF	TGTGCCAGCAGCTCGACAGCAACTTATGGCTACACCTTC
TRBV7-9	-	TRBD1	TRBJ1-2	CASNSGGTENYGYTF	TGTGCCAGCAACTCGGGGGGGACAGAAAACTATGGCTACACCTTC
TRBV7-2	-	-	TRBJ1-3	CASSSVGRGANTIYF	TGTGCCAGCAGCTCAGTCGGCAGAGGGGCAAACACCATATATTTT
TRBV10-1	-	-	TRBJ1-1	CASSEASGGDTEAFF	TGCGCCAGCAGTGAGGCCAGCGGGGGGGACACTGAAGCTTTCTTT
TRBV10-3	-	-	TRBJ2-2	CAALNGTNTGELFF	TGTGCCGCCCTTAACGGGACCAACACCGGGGAGCTGTTTTTT
TRBV6-5	-	-	TRBJ2-7	CASSITAFPPYEQYF	TGTGCCAGCAGTATTACAGCTTTTCCACCCTACGAGCAGTACTTC
TRBV7-9	-	-	TRBJ1-3	CASSFQGPLSGNTIYF	TGTGCCAGCAGCTTTCAGGGACCCCTCTCTGGAAACACCATATATTTT
TRBV9	-	TRBD2	TRBJ2-3	CASSLGRGGPDTQYF	TGTGCCAGCAGCCTCGGGCGGGGGGGGCCAGATACGCAGTATTTT
TRBV18	-	-	TRBJ1-3	CASSPGHSGNTIYF	TGTGCCAGCTCACCCGGACACTCTGGGAACACCATATATTTT
TRBV7-3	-	-	TRBJ2-1	CASSLNGASSYNEQFF	TGTGCCAGCAGCTTAAACGGGGCGAGCTCCTACAATGAGCAGTTCTTC
TRBV2	-	-	TRBJ2-1	CASSDVGRNNEQFF	TGTGCCAGCAGTGATGTGGGGCGAAACAATGAGCAGTTCTTC
TRBV18	-	-	TRBJ2-5	CASSAKSALFQETQYF	TGTGCCAGCTCCGCCAAGTCAGCCCTTTTCCAAGAGACCCAGTACTTC
TRBV9	-	-	TRBJ2-1	CASSASGTPYSDEQFF	TGTGCCAGCAGCGCCTCCGGGACCCCTTATTCGGATGAGCAGTTCTTC
TRBV11-3	-	TRBD1	TRBJ2-1	CASSLGSGTGGAYNEQFF	TGTGCCAGCAGCTTGGGAAGCGGGACAGGGGGCGCCTACAATGAGCAGTTCTTC
TRBV11-2	-	-	TRBJ1-5	CASSTGDRPQHF	TGTGCCAGCAGCACCGGGGATCGGCCCCAGCATTTT
TRBV29-1	-	-	TRBJ2-2	CSVGKGINTGELFF	TGCAGCGTTGGCAAGGGCATCAACACCGGGGAGCTGTTTTTT
TRBV11-2	-	-	TRBJ2-7	CASSFGGTSYEQYF	TGTGCCAGCAGCTTCGGGGGCACTAGTTACGAGCAGTACTTC
TRBV7-3	-	-	TRBJ1-3	CASSLGQPGNTIYF	TGTGCCAGCAGCTTGGGACAACCTGGAAACACCATATATTTT
TRBV9	-	-	TRBJ1-2	CASSVDAGSRYGYTF	TGTGCCAGCAGCGTAGACGCAGGGTCGAGATATGGCTACACCTTC
TRBV9	-	-	TRBJ1-1	CASSPSGLHRTEAFF	TGTGCCAGCAGCCCATCGGGACTCCACAGGACTGAAGCTTTCTTT
TRBV4-1	-	-	TRBJ1-5	CASRRTVHNNQPQHF	TGCGCCAGCAGACGGACAGTCCACAATAATCAGCCCCAGCATTTT
TRBV3-1/TRBV3-2	few	TRBD1	TRBJ1-2	CASSDHTGGSNYGYTF	TGTGCCAGCAGCGATCATACAGGGGGCTCTAACTATGGCTACACCTTC
TRBV3-1/TRBV3-2	-	-	TRBJ1-5	CAAGGEYSNQPQHF	TGTGCCGCGGGGGGGGAATATAGCAATCAGCCCCAGCATTTT
TRBV5-1	-	-	TRBJ2-3	CASSLAGGGDSTDTQYF	TGCGCCAGCAGCTTGGCCGGGGGCGGGGATAGCACAGATACGCAGTATTTT
TRBV27	once	TRBD1	TRBJ1-1	CASSLSGTGGTEAFF	TGTGCCAGCAGTTTGTCCGGGACAGGGGGGACTGAAGCTTTCTTT
TRBV27	-	TRBD2	TRBJ2-1	CASSHQLAGENNEQFF	TGTGCCAGCAGTCACCAACTAGCGGGGGAGAACAATGAGCAGTTCTTC
TRBV6-5	-	TRBD1	TRBJ1-4	CASSWDRGSEKLFF	TGTGCCAGCAGTTGGGACAGGGGGAGTGAAAAACTGTTTTTT
TRBV5-1	once	-	TRBJ1-3	CASSFQGSGNTIYF	TGCGCCAGCAGCTTTCAGGGTTCTGGAAACACCATATATTTT
TRBV6-5	-	-	TRBJ1-1	CASLLPYEGEAFF	TGTGCCAGCCTGCTTCCATACGAGGGAGAAGCTTTCTTT
TRBV2	-	-	TRBJ1-4	CASSIRGQEKLFF	TGTGCCAGCAGTATAAGGGGCCAGGAAAAACTGTTTTTT
TRBV19	-	-	TRBJ1-2	CASGISFYGYTF	TGTGCCAGTGGGATCTCTTTCTATGGCTACACCTTC
TRBV19	-	-	TRBJ1-3	CASSIPGGASGNTIYF	TGTGCCAGTAGTATCCCAGGAGGGGCCTCTGGAAACACCATATATTTT
TRBV6-5	-	-	TRBJ2-7	CASSSRGTGTYEQYF	TGTGCCAGCAGTTCTCGAGGAACAGGGACCTACGAGCAGTACTTC
TRBV7-3	-	-	TRBJ1-6	CASSFGADNSPLHF	TGTGCCAGCAGCTTTGGCGCTGATAATTCACCCCTCCACTTT